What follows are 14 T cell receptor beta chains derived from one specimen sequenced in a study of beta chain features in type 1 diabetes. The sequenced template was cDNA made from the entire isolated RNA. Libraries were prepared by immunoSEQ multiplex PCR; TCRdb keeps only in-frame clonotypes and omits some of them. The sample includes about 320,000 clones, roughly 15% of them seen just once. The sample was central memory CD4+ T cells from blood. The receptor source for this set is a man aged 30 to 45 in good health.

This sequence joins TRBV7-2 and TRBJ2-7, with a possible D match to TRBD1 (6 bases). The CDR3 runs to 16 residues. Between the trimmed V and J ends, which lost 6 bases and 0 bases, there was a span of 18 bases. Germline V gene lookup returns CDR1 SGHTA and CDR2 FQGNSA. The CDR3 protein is CASRPGTLPFSYEQYV. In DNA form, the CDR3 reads TGTGCCAGCAGGCCCGGGACACTTCCCTTCTCCTACGAGCAGTACGTC.

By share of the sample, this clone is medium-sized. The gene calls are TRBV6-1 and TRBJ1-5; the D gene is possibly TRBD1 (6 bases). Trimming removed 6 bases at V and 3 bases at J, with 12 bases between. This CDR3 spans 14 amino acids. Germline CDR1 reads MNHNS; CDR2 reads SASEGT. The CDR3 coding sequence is TGTGCCAGCAGGTTAACAGGGTTCAATCAGCCCCAGCATTTT. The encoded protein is CASRLTGFNQPQHF.

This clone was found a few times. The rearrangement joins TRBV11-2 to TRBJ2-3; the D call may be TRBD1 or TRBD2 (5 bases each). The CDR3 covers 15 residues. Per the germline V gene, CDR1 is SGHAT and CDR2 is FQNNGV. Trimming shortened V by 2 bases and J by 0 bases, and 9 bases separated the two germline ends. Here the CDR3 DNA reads TGTGCCAGCAGCTTATCGGGGCGCAGCACAGATACGCAGTATTTT. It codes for CASSLSGRSTDTQYF.

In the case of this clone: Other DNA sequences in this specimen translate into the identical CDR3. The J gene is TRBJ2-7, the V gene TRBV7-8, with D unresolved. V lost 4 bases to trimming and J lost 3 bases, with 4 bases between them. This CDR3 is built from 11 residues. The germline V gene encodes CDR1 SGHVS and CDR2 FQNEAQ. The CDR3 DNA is TGTGCCAGCAGCTCTCACTACGAGCAGTACTTC. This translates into CASSSHYEQYF.

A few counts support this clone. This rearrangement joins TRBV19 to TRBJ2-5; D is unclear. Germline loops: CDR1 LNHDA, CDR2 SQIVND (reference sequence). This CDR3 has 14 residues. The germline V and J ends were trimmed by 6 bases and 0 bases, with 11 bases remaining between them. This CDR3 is CASSPMGNQETQYF. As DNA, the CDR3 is TGTGCCAGTAGCCCGATGGGAAACCAAGAGACCCAGTACTTC.

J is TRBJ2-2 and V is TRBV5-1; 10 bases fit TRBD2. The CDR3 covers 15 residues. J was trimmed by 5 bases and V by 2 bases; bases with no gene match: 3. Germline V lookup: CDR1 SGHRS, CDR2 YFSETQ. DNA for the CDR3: TGCGCCAGCAGCTTACTAGCGGGATTTACCGGGGAGCTGTTTTTT. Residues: CASSLLAGFTGELFF.

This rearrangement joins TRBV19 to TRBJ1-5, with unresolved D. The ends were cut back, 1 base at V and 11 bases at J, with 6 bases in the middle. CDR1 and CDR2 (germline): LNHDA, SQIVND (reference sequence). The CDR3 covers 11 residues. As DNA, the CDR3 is TGTGCCAGTAGTATAGGCATGTCCCAGCATTTT. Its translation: CASSIGMSQHF.

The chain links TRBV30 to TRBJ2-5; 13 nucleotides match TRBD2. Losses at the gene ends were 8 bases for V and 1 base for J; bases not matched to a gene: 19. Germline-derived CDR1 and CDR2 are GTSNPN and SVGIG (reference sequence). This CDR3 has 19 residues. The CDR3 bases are TGTGCCCGTACTAGCGGGAGGGCCCTCAAGGAGTCTGCCCAAGAGACCCAGTACTTC. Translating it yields CARTSGRALKESAQETQYF.

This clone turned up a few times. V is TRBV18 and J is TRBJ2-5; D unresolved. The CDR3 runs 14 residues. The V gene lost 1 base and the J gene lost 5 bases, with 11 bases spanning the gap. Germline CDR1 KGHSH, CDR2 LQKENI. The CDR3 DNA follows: TGTGCCAGCTCACCACAGTACAGTCGGGAGACCCAGTACTTC. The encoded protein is CASSPQYSRETQYF.

Here the CDR3 DNA reads TGTGCCAGCAGTTTCCGGGGACAGCGTGAAGCTTTCTTT. Protein sequence: CASSFRGQREAFF. The rearrangement links TRBV27 to TRBJ1-1; TRBD1 matches at 7 bases. Trimming removed 3 bases from V and 7 bases from J; junction bases left unmatched: 5. This CDR3 region has 13 residues. Germline CDR1 reads MNHEY; CDR2 reads SMNVEV (reference sequence).

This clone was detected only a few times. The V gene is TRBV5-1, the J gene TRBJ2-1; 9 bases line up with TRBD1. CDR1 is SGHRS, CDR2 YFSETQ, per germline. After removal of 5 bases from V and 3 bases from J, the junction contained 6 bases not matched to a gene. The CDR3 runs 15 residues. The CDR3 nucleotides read TGCGCCAGCAGATCCGGGACAGGGTACTACAATGAGCAGTTCTTC. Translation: CASRSGTGYYNEQFF.

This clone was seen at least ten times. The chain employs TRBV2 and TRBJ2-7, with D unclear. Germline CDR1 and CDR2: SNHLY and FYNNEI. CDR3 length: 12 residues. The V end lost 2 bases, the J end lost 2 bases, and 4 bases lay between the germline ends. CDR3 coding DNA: TGTGCCAGCAGTGAAAAACCCTACGAGCAGTACGTC. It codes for CASSEKPYEQYV.

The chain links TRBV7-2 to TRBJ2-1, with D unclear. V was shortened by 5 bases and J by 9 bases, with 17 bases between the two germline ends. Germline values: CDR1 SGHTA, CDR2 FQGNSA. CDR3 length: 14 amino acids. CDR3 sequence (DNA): TGTGCCAGCAGCCCCAAATACGGAGCAGGTGAGCAGTTCTTC. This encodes CASSPKYGAGEQFF.

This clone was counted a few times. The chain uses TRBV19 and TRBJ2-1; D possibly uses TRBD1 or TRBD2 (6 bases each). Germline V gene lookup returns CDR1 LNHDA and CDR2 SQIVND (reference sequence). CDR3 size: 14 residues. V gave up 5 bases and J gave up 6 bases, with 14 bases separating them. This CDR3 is CASSASRGGNEQFF. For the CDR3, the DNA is TGTGCCAGTAGTGCCTCCAGGGGAGGCAATGAGCAGTTCTTC.